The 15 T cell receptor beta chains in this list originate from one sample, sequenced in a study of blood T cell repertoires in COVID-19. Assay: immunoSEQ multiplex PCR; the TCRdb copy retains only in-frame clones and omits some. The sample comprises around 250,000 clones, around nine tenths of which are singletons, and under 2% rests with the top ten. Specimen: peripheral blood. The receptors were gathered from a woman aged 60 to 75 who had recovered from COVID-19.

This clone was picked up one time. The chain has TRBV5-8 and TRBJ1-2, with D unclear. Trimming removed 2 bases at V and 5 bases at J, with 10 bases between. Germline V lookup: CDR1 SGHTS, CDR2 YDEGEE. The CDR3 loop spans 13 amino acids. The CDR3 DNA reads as TGTGCCAGCAGCTTATCTGGGCGTTATGGCTACACCTTC. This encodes CASSLSGRYGYTF.

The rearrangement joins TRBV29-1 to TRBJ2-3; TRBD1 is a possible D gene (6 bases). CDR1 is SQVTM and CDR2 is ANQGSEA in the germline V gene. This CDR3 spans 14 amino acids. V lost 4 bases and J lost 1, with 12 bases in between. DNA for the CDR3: TGCAGCGTTGCAGGGGCGCGAGGCACAGATACGCAGTATTTT. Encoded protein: CSVAGARGTDTQYF.

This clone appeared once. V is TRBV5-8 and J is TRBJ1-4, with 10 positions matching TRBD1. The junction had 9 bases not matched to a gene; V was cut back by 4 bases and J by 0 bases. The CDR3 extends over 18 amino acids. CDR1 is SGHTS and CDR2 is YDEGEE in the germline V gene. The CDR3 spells CASSAGRQGAATNEKLFF. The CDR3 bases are TGTGCCAGCAGCGCCGGTCGACAGGGGGCAGCAACTAATGAAAAACTGTTTTTT.

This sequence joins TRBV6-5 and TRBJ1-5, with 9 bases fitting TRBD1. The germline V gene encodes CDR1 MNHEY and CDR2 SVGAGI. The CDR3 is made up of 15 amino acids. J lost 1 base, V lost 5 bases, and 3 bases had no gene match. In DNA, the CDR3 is TGTGCCAGCAGTAACAGGGGGCTAAGCAATCAGCCCCAGCATTTT. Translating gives CASSNRGLSNQPQHF.

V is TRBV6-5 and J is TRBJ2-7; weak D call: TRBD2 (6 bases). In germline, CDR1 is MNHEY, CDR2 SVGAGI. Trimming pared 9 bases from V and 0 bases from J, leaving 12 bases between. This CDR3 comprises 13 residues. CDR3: CARNGGSSYEQYF. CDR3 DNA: TGTGCCAGGAACGGGGGATCCTCCTACGAGCAGTACTTC.

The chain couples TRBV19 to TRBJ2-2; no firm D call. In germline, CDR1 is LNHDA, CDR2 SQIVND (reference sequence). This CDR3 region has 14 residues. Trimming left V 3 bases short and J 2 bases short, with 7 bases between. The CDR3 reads CASSMSLNTGELFF. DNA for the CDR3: TGTGCCAGTAGTATGAGTCTTAACACCGGGGAGCTGTTTTTT.

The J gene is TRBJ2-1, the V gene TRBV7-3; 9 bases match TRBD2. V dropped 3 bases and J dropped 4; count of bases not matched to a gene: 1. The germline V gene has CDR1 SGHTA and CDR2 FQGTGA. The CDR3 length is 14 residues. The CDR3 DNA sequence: TGTGCCAGCAGCTTTAGCGGGGGTTACAATGAGCAGTTCTTC. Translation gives CASSFSGGYNEQFF.

In nucleotides, the CDR3 is TGTGCCAGCAGTCAACTCTCTGGGGCCAACGTCCTGACTTTC. Protein product: CASSQLSGANVLTF. The chain combines TRBV2 with TRBJ2-6; D not resolved. V was pared by 5 bases and J by 0 bases, with 5 bases between. CDR1 SNHLY and CDR2 FYNNEI come from the germline V gene. CDR3 length: 14 amino acids.

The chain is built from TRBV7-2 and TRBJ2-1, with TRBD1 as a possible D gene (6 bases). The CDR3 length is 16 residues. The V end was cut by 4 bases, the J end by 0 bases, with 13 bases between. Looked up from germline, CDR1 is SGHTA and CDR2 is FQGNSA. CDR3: CASSSRQASSYNEQFF. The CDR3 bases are TGTGCCAGCAGCTCCAGACAGGCGAGCTCCTACAATGAGCAGTTCTTC.

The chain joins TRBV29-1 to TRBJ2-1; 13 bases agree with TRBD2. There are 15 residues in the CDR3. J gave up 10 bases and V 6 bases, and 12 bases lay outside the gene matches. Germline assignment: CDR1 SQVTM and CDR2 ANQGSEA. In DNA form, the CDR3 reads TGCAGCGTGTCCCCCGGGACTAGCGGGATGGGGGAGCAGTTCTTC. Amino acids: CSVSPGTSGMGEQFF.

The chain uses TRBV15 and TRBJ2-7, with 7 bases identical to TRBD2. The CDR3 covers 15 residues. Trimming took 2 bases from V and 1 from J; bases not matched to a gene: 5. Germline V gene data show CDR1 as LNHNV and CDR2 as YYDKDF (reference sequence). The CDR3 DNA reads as TGTGCCACCAGCAGAACCCTGGGGGGGTCCTACGAGCAGTACTTC. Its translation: CATSRTLGGSYEQYF.

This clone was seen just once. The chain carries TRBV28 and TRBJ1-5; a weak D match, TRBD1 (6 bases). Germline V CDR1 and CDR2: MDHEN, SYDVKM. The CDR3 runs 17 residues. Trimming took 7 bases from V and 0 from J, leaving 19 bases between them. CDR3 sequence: CASKTRRDKHSNQPQHF. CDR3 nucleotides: TGTGCCAGCAAGACACGCCGGGACAAACATAGCAATCAGCCCCAGCATTTT.

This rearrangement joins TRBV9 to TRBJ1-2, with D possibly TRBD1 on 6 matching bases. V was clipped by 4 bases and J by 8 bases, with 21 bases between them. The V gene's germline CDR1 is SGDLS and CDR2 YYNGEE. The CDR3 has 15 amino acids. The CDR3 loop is CASSPEGGEWRGYTF. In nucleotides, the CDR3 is TGTGCCAGCAGCCCAGAAGGGGGGGAATGGAGAGGCTACACCTTC.

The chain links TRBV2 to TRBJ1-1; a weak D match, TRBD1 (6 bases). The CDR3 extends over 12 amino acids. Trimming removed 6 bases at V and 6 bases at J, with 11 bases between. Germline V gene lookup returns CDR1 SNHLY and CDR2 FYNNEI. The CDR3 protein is CASRIRGAEAFF. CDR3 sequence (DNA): TGTGCCAGCAGGATCAGGGGTGCTGAAGCTTTCTTT. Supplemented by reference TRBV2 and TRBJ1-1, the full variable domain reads EPEVTQTPSHQVTQMGQEVILRCVPISNHLYFYWYRQILGQKVEFLVSFYNNEISEKSEIFDDQFSVERPDGSNFTLKIRSTKLEDSAMYFCASRIRGAEAFFGQGTRLTVV.

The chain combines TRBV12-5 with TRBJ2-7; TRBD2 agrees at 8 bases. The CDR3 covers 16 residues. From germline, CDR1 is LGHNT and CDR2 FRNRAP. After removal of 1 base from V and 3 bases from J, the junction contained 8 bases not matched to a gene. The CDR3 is CASGLDAGTSGYEQYF. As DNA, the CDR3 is TGTGCTAGTGGTTTGGATGCCGGGACTAGTGGCTACGAGCAGTACTTC.